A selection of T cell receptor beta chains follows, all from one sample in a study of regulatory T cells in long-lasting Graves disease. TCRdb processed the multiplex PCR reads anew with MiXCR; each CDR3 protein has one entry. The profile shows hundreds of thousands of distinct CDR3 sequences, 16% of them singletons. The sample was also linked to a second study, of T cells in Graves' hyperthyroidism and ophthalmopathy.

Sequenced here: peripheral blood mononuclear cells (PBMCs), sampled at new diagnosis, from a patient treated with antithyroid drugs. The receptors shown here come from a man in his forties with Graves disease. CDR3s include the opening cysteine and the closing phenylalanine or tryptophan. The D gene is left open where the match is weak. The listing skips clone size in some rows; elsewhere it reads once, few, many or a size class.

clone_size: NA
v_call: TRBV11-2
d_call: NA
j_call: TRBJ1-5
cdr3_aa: CASSFQDHQPQHF
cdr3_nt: TGTGCCAGCAGTTTCCAGGATCATCAGCCCCAGCATTTT

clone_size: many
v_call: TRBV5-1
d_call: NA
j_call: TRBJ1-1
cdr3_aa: CASSLGITNTEAFF
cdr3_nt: TGCGCCAGCAGCTTGGGGATCACGAACACTGAAGCTTTCTTT

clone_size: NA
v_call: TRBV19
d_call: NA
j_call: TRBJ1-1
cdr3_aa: CATMGFKNTEAFF
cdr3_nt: TGTGCCACTATGGGGTTCAAGAACACTGAAGCTTTCTTT

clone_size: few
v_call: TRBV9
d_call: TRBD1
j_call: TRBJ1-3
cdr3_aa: CASSVGQGAGNTIYF
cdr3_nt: TGTGCCAGCAGCGTAGGACAGGGCGCTGGAAACACCATATATTTT

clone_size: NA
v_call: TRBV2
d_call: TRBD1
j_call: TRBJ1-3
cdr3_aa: CASRWDRPSGNTIYF
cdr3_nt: TGTGCCAGCAGGTGGGACAGGCCTTCTGGAAACACCATATATTTT

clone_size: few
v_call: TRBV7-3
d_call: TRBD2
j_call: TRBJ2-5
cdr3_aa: CASSFAGGDETQYF
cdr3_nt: TGTGCCAGCAGCTTTGCTGGGGGGGACGAGACCCAGTACTTC

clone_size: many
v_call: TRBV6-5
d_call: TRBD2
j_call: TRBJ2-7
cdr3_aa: CASSYSGGQLYEQYF
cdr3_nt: TGTGCCAGCAGTTATAGCGGGGGGCAACTCTACGAGCAGTACTTC

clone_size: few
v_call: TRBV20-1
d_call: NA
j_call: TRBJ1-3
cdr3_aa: CSARDSPFGSGNTIYF
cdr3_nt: TGCAGTGCTAGAGATAGCCCCTTTGGCTCTGGAAACACCATATATTTT

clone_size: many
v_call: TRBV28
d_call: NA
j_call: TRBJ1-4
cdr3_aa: CASSLWRAGKEKLFF
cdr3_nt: TGTGCCAGCAGTTTGTGGAGGGCGGGGAAAGAAAAACTGTTTTTT

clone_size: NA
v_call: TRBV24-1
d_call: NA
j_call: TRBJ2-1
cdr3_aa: CATSDPGQLSNEQFF
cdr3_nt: TGTGCCACCAGTGACCCGGGACAATTATCCAATGAGCAGTTCTTC

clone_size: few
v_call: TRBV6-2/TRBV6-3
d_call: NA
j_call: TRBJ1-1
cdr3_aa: CAIRREGATEAFF
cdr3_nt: TGTGCCATCAGGAGGGAAGGGGCGACTGAAGCTTTCTTT

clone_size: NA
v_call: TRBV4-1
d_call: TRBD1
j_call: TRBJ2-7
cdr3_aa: CASSLGPGQLPEQYF
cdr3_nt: TGCGCCAGCAGCCTAGGGCCGGGACAGCTTCCTGAGCAGTACTTC

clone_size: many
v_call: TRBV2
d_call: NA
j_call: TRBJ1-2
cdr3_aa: CASGAGAYGYTF
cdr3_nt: TGTGCCAGCGGGGCAGGGGCCTATGGCTACACCTTC

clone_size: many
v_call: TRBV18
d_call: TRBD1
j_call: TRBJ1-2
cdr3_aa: CASSRSTGSFGYTF
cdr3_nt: TGTGCCAGCTCACGCTCGACAGGGTCTTTTGGCTACACCTTC

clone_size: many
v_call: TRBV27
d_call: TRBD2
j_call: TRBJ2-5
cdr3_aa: CASSTRMGGFPHRIQTQYF
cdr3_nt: TGTGCCAGCAGTACTAGGATGGGGGGGTTCCCGCACAGGATACAGACCCAGTACTTC

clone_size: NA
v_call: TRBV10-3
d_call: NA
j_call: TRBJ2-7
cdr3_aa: CAISNLQGFYEQYF
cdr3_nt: TGTGCCATCAGCAACCTACAGGGATTCTACGAGCAGTACTTC

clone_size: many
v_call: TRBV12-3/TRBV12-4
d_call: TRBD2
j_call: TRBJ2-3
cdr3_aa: CASIRSGARTDTQYF
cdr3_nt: TGTGCCAGCATCCGTAGCGGGGCGAGAACAGATACGCAGTATTTT

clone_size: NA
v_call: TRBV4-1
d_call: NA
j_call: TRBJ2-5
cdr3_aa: CASSQDWSQETQYF
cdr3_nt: TGCGCCAGCAGCCAAGATTGGTCTCAAGAGACCCAGTACTTC

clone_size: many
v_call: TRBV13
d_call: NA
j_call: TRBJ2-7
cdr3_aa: CASSSPPPGRQQYF
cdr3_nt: TGTGCCAGCAGCTCTCCCCCCCCGGGCAGACAGCAGTACTTC

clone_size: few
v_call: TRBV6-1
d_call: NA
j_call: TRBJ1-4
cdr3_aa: CASRRDPVNEKLFF
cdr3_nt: TGTGCCAGCAGACGGGACCCAGTCAATGAAAAACTGTTTTTT

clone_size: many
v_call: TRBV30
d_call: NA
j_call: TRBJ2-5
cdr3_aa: CAWSRTVDEETQYF
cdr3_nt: TGTGCCTGGAGCCGGACAGTGGATGAGGAGACCCAGTACTTC

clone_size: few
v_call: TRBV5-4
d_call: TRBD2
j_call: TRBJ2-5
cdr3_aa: CASSSASAGGGETQYF
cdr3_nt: TGTGCCAGCAGCTCCGCTTCAGCGGGGGGTGGAGAGACCCAGTACTTC

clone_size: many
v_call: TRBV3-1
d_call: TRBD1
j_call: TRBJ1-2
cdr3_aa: CASSQTGEDGYTF
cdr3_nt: TGTGCCAGCAGCCAAACAGGGGAGGATGGCTACACCTTC

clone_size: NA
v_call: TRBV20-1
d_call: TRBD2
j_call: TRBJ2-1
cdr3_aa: CSARPLPSSGGASYNEQFF
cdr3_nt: TGCAGTGCTAGACCGCTTCCCTCTAGCGGGGGGGCCTCCTACAATGAGCAGTTCTTC

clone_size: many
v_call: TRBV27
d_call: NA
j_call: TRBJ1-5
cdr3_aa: CASRKGVGNQPQHF
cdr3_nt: TGTGCCAGCAGAAAGGGTGTTGGCAATCAGCCCCAGCATTTT

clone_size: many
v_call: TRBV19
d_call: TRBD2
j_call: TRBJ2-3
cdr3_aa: CASRWGGADTQYF
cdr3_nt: TGTGCCAGTCGCTGGGGAGGGGCAGATACGCAGTATTTT

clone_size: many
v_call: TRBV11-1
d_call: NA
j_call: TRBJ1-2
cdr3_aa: CASSSDSYGYTF
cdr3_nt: TGTGCCAGCAGCTCGGACAGCTATGGCTACACCTTC

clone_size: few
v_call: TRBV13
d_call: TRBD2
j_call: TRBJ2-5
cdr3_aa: CASSLGLAGQKTQYF
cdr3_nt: TGTGCCAGCAGCTTAGGACTAGCGGGCCAGAAGACCCAGTACTTC

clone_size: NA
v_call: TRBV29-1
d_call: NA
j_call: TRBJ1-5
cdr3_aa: CSVVGPNNQPQHF
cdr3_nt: TGCAGCGTTGTCGGCCCAAACAATCAGCCCCAGCATTTT

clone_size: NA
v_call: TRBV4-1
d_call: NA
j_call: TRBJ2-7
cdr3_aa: CASRQVQGPNSYEQYF
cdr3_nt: TGCGCCAGCAGGCAAGTACAGGGACCCAACTCCTACGAGCAGTACTTC

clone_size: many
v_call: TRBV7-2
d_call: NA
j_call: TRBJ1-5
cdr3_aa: CASSLRAGPQPQHF
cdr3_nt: TGTGCCAGCAGCTTAAGGGCAGGGCCCCAACCCCAGCATTTT